The 21 T cell receptor delta chains below were found in one sample sequenced in a study of DNA immune sequencing with unique molecular identifiers. A 32-plex genomic DNA assay used primers for all 8 TRDV and 4 TRDJ genes. In roughly 3 barcoding PCR cycles, molecules received a 12-nucleotide UMI, then adapter PCR followed. TCRdb reran clone calling via CATT on the multiplex PCR reads. The data contain under 2,500 delta-chain clones, 13% to 15% of them seen just once; the ten biggest clones take up 45% to 55%. Input material: gamma-delta T cells enriched from blood buffy coat, or unenriched PBMCs (not recorded which). The source is a human donor in good health.

Of note for this clone: This DNA's translation differs at residue 12 from TCRdb's protein, which comes from a much larger clone; a read error is likely, and the protein shown is translated from the DNA. V gene TRDV2 combines with J gene TRDJ1, with 12 positions matching TRDD3. The CDR3 runs 16 residues. Looked up from germline, CDR1 is GEAIGNYY and CDR2 is EKD. The CDR3 bases are TGTGCCTGTGACAAGCTGGGGGATACGCAGGCCGAAAAACTCATCTTT. Residues: CACDKLGDTQAEKLIF.

To note about this clone: It is likely a read error: a sequence one base away is far more abundant. Other DNA sequences in this sample translate to the same CDR3. The V and J genes are TRDV2 and TRDJ3; a weak D match, TRDD3 (5 bases). This CDR3 contains 19 residues. Germline V gene lookup returns CDR1 GEAIGNYY and CDR2 EKD. CDR3 sequence (DNA): TGTGCCTGTGACCAAATCAAGGAGGAGCCCTCCTGGGACACGCGACAGATGTTTTTC. As protein: CACDQIKEEPSWDTRQMFF.

About this clone: TCRdb's protein, taken from a much larger clone, differs from this DNA's translation at residue 3, likely owing to a read error; the protein displayed comes from the DNA. The V gene is TRDV2, the J gene TRDJ1; 8 nucleotides align to TRDD3. There are 20 residues in the CDR3. The germline V gene encodes CDR1 GEAIGNYY and CDR2 EKD. The CDR3: CARDTLRVSGGHEYTDKLIF. The CDR3 bases are TGTGCCCGTGACACCCTGAGGGTTTCTGGGGGACACGAGTACACCGATAAACTCATCTTT.

As concerns this clone: It is likely a read error: a sequence one base away is far more abundant. V is TRDV2 and J is TRDJ1; 7 bases map to TRDD3. The CDR3 contains 20 residues. With 1 base clipped from V and 7 bases from J, the junction kept 26 bases outside the gene matches. Germline-derived CDR1 and CDR2 are GEAIGNYY and EKD. For the CDR3, the DNA is TGTGCCTGTGACACTATTAATACGGCTGGGGGCCCTCGGGGGGCCGTTAAACTCATCTTT. It is translated as CACDTINTAGGPRGAVKLIF.

This clone came up a few times. This DNA translates differently at residue 5 from the TCRdb protein, which is that of a much larger clone; a read error is likely, and the protein shown is the DNA's own translation. The chain carries TRDV2 and TRDJ1; the D gene is possibly TRDD3 (5 bases). The germline gives CDR1 GEAIGNYY, CDR2 EKD. V was trimmed by 3 bases and J by 1 base, leaving 14 bases between them. The CDR3 is 15 amino acids. The CDR3 loop is CACDLVIRRTDKLIF. Written as DNA, the CDR3 is TGTGCCTGTGACCTCGTAATACGGCGCACCGATAAACTCATCTTT.

A word on this clone: TCRdb's protein for this DNA is that of a much larger clone and differs from the translation at residue 7, likely a read error; the protein shown is the DNA translation. The chain couples TRDV2 to TRDJ3, with no clear D. V was cut by 0 bases and J by 0 bases, with 17 bases left in between. Germline CDR1 and CDR2: GEAIGNYY and EKD. The CDR3 is made up of 20 amino acids. DNA of the CDR3: TGTGCCTGTGACACCTTGTGGACCACGAACGGCTCCTGGGACACCCGACAGATGTTTTTC. Its protein product is CACDTLWTTNGSWDTRQMFF.

Concerning this clone: TCRdb attributes to this sequence the protein of a much larger clone, which differs from the DNA translation at residue 12; a read error is likely, and the protein displayed is translated from the DNA. V is TRDV2 and J is TRDJ1, with 12 positions matching TRDD3. Germline V gene lookup returns CDR1 GEAIGNYY and CDR2 EKD. Trimming removed 2 bases from V and 6 bases from J; junction bases left unmatched: 9. This CDR3 has 16 residues. The CDR3 region has the DNA TGTGCCTGTGACAAGCTGGGGGATACGCAGGCCTATAAACTCATCTTT. This encodes CACDKLGDTQAYKLIF.

Regarding this clone: A single base separates this from a much larger clone, so it may be a read error. The chain couples TRDV2 to TRDJ3; 9 bases are shared with TRDD3. The CDR3 is made up of 20 amino acids. Per germline, CDR1 GEAIGNYY and CDR2 EKD. CDR3 bases: TGTGCCTGTGACACCGTGACTGGGGGAACGAGCTCCTGGGACACCCGACTGATGTTTTTC. Translating gives CACDTVTGGTSSWDTRLMFF.

This clone came up a few times. The translation of this DNA and the TCRdb protein of a much larger clone differ at residue 9, probably owing to a read error; the protein shown here is translated from the DNA. This chain joins TRAV38-2/DV8 and TRDJ1; TRDD3 might be the D (5 bases). Germline assignment: CDR1 TSESDYY and CDR2 QEAYKQQN. This CDR3 spans 16 amino acids. CDR3 bases: TGTGCTTATTCGATTAAATCACTGGAGGGCACCAATAAACTCATCTTT. Its translation: CAYSIKSLEGTNKLIF.

This clone was seen a handful of times. The chain recombines TRDV1 with TRDJ1, with D possibly being TRDD2 or TRDD3 (9 bases each). V lost 1 base to trimming and J lost 5 bases, with 35 bases between them. The CDR3 is 22 amino acids. The germline CDR1 and CDR2 sequences are TSWWSYY and QGS. CDR3 region: CALGEPFPSYVGILGDPDKLIF. CDR3 in DNA: TGTGCTCTTGGGGAACCCTTCCCTTCCTACGTTGGGATACTGGGGGACCCGGATAAACTCATCTTT.

By its share, this clone is medium-sized. The genes are TRDV2 and TRDJ3; the match to TRDD3 covers 13 bases. After removal of 2 bases from V and 4 bases from J, the junction contained 10 bases not matched to a gene. CDR3 length: 20 residues. Germline V gives CDR1 GEAIGNYY, CDR2 EKD. Written as DNA, the CDR3 is TGTGCCTGTGACATGACTGGGGGATACGAAGTGGGATGGGACACCCGACAGATGTTTTTC. Its translation: CACDMTGGYEVGWDTRQMFF.

With respect to this clone: The likely explanation is a read error, given a far larger clone one base away. Other DNA sequences in this specimen translate into the identical CDR3. The chain recombines TRDV2 with TRDJ1; the D gene could be TRDD1 or TRDD3 (5 bases each). The CDR3 spans 17 residues. Germline lookup yields CDR1 GEAIGNYY and CDR2 EKD. The germline V and J ends were trimmed by 0 bases and 1 base, with 17 bases remaining between them. As DNA, the CDR3 is TGTGCCTGTGACACCATGGATAGTTATCCAAGCACCGATAAACTCATCTTT. Translating it yields CACDTMDSYPSTDKLIF.

A few counts support this clone. TCRdb's protein, taken from a much larger clone, differs from this DNA's translation at residue 13, likely owing to a read error; the protein displayed comes from the DNA. The J gene is TRDJ1, the V gene TRDV2, with TRDD3 matching over 11 bases. The CDR3 loop spans 17 amino acids. Germline V lookup: CDR1 GEAIGNYY, CDR2 EKD. The CDR3 loop is CACDTVGGYASTVKLIF. In nucleotides, the CDR3 is TGTGCCTGTGACACCGTTGGGGGATACGCCTCCACCGTTAAACTCATCTTT.

This clone has just a few counts. The protein TCRdb gives is from a much larger clone and does not agree with this DNA's translation at residue 6, likely a read error; the protein shown here comes from the DNA. The V call is TRDV2, the J call TRDJ1; D is unresolved. This CDR3 has 14 residues. The V gene lost 4 bases and the J gene lost 0 bases, with 11 bases spanning the gap. Germline V gene sequence: CDR1 GEAIGNYY, CDR2 EKD. The DNA of the CDR3 is TGTGCCTGTGATTCGGCAGAGAACACCGATAAACTCATCTTT. Its protein product is CACDSAENTDKLIF.

This clone is medium-sized (0.01 to 0.1%) by share. The V call is TRDV2, the J call TRDJ1; 11 bases fit TRDD3. Germline loops: CDR1 GEAIGNYY, CDR2 EKD. The J segment lost 11 bases and the V segment lost 0 bases, leaving 13 bases of the junction unmatched. This CDR3 has 16 residues. The DNA of the CDR3 is TGTGCCTGTGACACCGTTGGTGGACTGGGGGATAGGGTCCTCATCTTT. It codes for CACDTVGGLGDRVLIF.

Details on this clone: A far bigger clonotype differs at one base, so this is likely a read error. This rearrangement joins TRDV1 to TRDJ1; 7 bases fit TRDD3. Here the J gene was assigned by germline matching of the DNA, as TCRdb has none. The junction had 42 bases not matched to a gene; V was cut back by 5 bases and J by 0 bases. Per germline, CDR1 TSWWSYY and CDR2 QGS. The length of the CDR3 is 27 residues. The CDR3 sequence: CALGPSLLREGNCGIQPINGYTDKLIF. For the CDR3, the DNA is TGTGCTCTTGGGCCCTCTTTGCTACGTGAGGGGAACTGTGGGATACAACCAATAAACGGGTACACCGATAAACTCATCTTT.

As regards this clone: This probably arose from a read error, given a far larger clone one base away. Other DNA sequences from this sample encode an identical CDR3 as well. The rearrangement uses TRDV2 and TRDJ1, with 7 bases identical to TRDD3. The ends lost 0 bases at V and 0 bases at J; junction bases unmatched: 18. Germline V gene sequence: CDR1 GEAIGNYY, CDR2 EKD. This CDR3 contains 20 residues. CDR3 DNA sequence: TGTGCCTGTGACACCCTGAGGGTTTCTGGGGGTCACGAGTACACCGATAAACTCATCTTT. Its translation is CACDTLRVSGGHEYTDKLIF.

This clone was seen a handful of times. TCRdb's protein for this DNA is that of a much larger clone and differs from the translation at residue 6, likely a read error; the protein shown is the DNA translation. The chain carries TRDV2 and TRDJ1; 11 positions match TRDD3. This CDR3 has 17 residues. Germline CDR1 and CDR2: GEAIGNYY and EKD. V dropped 0 bases and J dropped 2; count of bases not matched to a gene: 7. The CDR3 is CACDTIGGYAGTDKLIF. The CDR3, as DNA: TGTGCCTGTGACACCATTGGGGGATACGCTGGGACCGATAAACTCATCTTT.

This clone counts as large. The same CDR3 also results from other DNA sequences found in this sample. The rearrangement uses TRDV2 and TRDJ1; 12 nucleotides align to TRDD3. The CDR3 is 18 amino acids. CDR1 and CDR2 (germline): GEAIGNYY, EKD. Unmatched junction bases numbered 11, after V lost 3 bases and J lost 1 base. This chain's CDR3 is CACDLLGDTLLTTDKLIF. In nucleotides, the CDR3 is TGTGCCTGTGACCTTCTGGGGGATACGCTTCTTACCACCGATAAACTCATCTTT.

A note on this clone: TCRdb shows a much larger clone's protein in place of this DNA's translation, and the two differ at residue 12, likely through a read error; the protein shown is translated from the DNA. The chain recombines TRDV2 with TRDJ1, with 8 bases fitting TRDD3. The germline gives CDR1 GEAIGNYY, CDR2 EKD. Unmatched junction bases numbered 12, after V lost 0 bases and J lost 4 bases. This CDR3 spans 17 amino acids. The CDR3 sequence: CACDTLTGGHDIDKLIF. The CDR3 bases are TGTGCCTGTGACACCTTAACTGGGGGGCATGACATCGATAAACTCATCTTT.

With regard to this clone: TCRdb's protein, taken from a much larger clone, differs from this DNA's translation at residue 10, likely owing to a read error; the protein displayed comes from the DNA. The chain has TRDV2 and TRDJ1, with D unresolved. Germline CDR1 reads GEAIGNYY; CDR2 reads EKD. CDR3 length: 14 residues. In DNA, the CDR3 is TGTGCCTGTGATTCGGTAGAGAACACCTATAAACTCATCTTT. Its translation: CACDSVENTYKLIF.